The 24 T cell receptor delta chains reported below all come from one sample, sequenced in a study of γδ T cells in repeated Plasmodium falciparum infection. Flow sorting of PBMC yielded separate Vgamma9/Vdelta2+ and Vdelta2-negative gammadelta T cell populations for bulk repertoire analysis. TCRdb redid clone calling on the multiplex PCR reads using CATT. The sample records 93,000 or so delta-chain clones, over 0.75% being singletons. The specimen sequenced was gamma-delta T cells from blood. These receptor sequences come from a pool of human donors (malaria-infected and uninfected, not separated).

This clone has a count of ten or more. The same CDR3 arises from other DNA sequences in this sample as well. The V and J genes are TRDV2 and TRDJ1; no firm D call. The CDR3 has 22 amino acids. Germline V lookup: CDR1 GEAIGNYY, CDR2 EKD. The V end was cut by 3 bases, the J end by 0 bases, with 34 bases between. The CDR3 region is CACDPLSGTVDHNTNHTDKLIF. In DNA, the CDR3 is TGTGCCTGTGACCCCTTAAGCGGAACTGTCGACCATAATACAAATCACACCGATAAACTCATCTTT.

On this clone itself: This is likely an artifact of a read error, given a far larger clone one base away. Other DNA sequences from this sample encode an identical CDR3 as well. This chain uses TRDV2 with TRDJ1; 9 bases line up with TRDD2. Here the J gene was assigned by germline matching of the DNA, as TCRdb has none. The germline V gene encodes CDR1 GEAIGNYY and CDR2 EKD. The CDR3 is made up of 20 amino acids. Trimming at V came to 2 bases and at J to 1 base, leaving 19 bases not matched to a gene. CDR3 residues: CACDKAFLPTGVRGTDKLIF. CDR3 coding DNA: TGTGCCTGTGACAAGGCCTTCCTACCAACGGGGGTCCGGGGCACCGATAAACTCATCTTT.

As for this clone: A far larger clone is one base from this, pointing to a likely read error. Other DNA sequences in this specimen translate into the identical CDR3. This chain connects TRDV1 to TRDJ1, with TRDD3 matching over 10 bases. This CDR3 region has 23 residues. Germline-derived CDR1 and CDR2 are TSWWSYY and QGS. After removal of 3 bases from V and 0 bases from J, the junction contained 25 bases not matched to a gene. CDR3 sequence: CALGERYPTGGWGIPPYTDKLIF. DNA of the CDR3: TGTGCTCTTGGGGAGCGGTATCCTACAGGAGGGTGGGGGATACCCCCCTACACCGATAAACTCATCTTT.

Details on this clone: TCRdb's protein, taken from a much larger clone, differs from this DNA's translation at residue 4, likely owing to a read error; the protein displayed comes from the DNA. The rearrangement links TRAV36/DV7 to TRDJ1; 7 nucleotides agree with TRDD3. J gave up 0 bases and V 4 bases, and 18 bases lay outside the gene matches. The germline V gene encodes CDR1 VTNFRS and CDR2 LTSSGIE (reference sequence). The CDR3 has 18 amino acids. The CDR3 protein is CAVTRPGDKGPYTDKLIF. In DNA, the CDR3 is TGTGCTGTGACGCGTCCCGGGGATAAGGGGCCGTACACCGATAAACTCATCTTT. Combining the CDR3 with reference TRAV36/DV7 and TRDJ1 gives the whole variable domain EDKVVQSPLSLVVHEGDTVTLNCSYEVTNFRSLLWYKQEKKAPTFLFMLTSSGIEKKSGRLSSILDKKELSSILNITATQTGDSAIYLCAVTRPGDKGPYTDKLIFGKGTRVTVEP.

This clone was seen many times. This chain connects TRDV2 to TRDJ1; 7 bases line up with TRDD3. The V segment lost 0 bases and the J segment 2 bases; nucleotides outside the gene matches: 14. This CDR3 region has 18 residues. Germline V lookup: CDR1 GEAIGNYY, CDR2 EKD. As DNA, the CDR3 is TGTGCCTGTGACACCGGGCTTACTGGGGATCCAAGAACCGATAAACTCATCTTT. Encoded protein: CACDTGLTGDPRTDKLIF.

This clone appeared a few times. A far more abundant clone sits one base away, making this likely a read error. The sample holds other DNA sequences that translate to the same CDR3. The chain is built from TRDV1 and TRDJ3, with TRDD3 matching over 9 bases. Here the J gene came from matching the DNA to germline, since TCRdb omits it. The CDR3 consists of 22 residues. J was trimmed by 3 bases and V by 0 bases; bases with no gene match: 15. Germline V CDR1 and CDR2: TSWWSYY, QGS. CDR3 sequence (DNA): TGTGCTCTTGGGGAACTAGAATCTATACTGGGGGACCCCTGCTGGGACACCCGACAGATGTTTTTC. Its protein product is CALGELESILGDPCWDTRQMFF.

On this clone: It differs at one base from a far larger clone, so likely a read error. The sample carries other DNA sequences with the same CDR3. This chain connects TRDV2 to TRDJ1; D is uncertain. Germline matching of the DNA provided the J gene here, since TCRdb leaves it blank. CDR3 length: 15 residues. V was shortened by 3 bases and J by 0 bases, with 13 bases between the two germline ends. The germline V gene has CDR1 GEAIGNYY and CDR2 EKD. The CDR3 DNA sequence: TGTGCCTGTGACCCCCTTTTACCGTACACCGATAAACTCATCTTT. Translation: CACDPLLPYTDKLIF.

As regards this clone: Since a far larger clone is one base different, this is likely a read error. Other nucleotide sequences from this sample produce the same CDR3. There is no J gene call, but TRDV1 is given as the V gene; the table assigns TRDD3, which was not confirmed against the DNA. Per the germline V gene, CDR1 is TSWWSYY and CDR2 is QGS. This CDR3 is 22 amino acids long. CDR3 DNA sequence: TGTGCTCTTGGGCCACCAAGCCTTCCTATGGTACTGGGGGGGTCCACGACCGATAAGCTCATCTTT. This sequence encodes CALGPPSLPMVLGGSTTDKLIF.

This clone showed up many times. TCRdb records a much larger clone's protein for this DNA, with a difference at residue 9 that likely arises from a read error; the protein given is the translation of the DNA. V is TRDV2 and J is TRDJ1; 7 bases map to TRDD3. The CDR3 covers 17 residues. Germline V gene sequence: CDR1 GEAIGNYY, CDR2 EKD. V was clipped by 0 bases and J by 3 bases; unmatched bases: 12. The CDR3 nucleotides are TGTGCCTGTGACACCGTAGGGGGATGCGCGGATCCCGATAAACTCATCTTT. Encoded protein: CACDTVGGCADPDKLIF.

About this clone: A single base is all that separates this from a far larger clone, so a read error is likely. Other DNA variants within this sample encode the same CDR3. The chain combines TRDV2 with TRDJ1; the match to TRDD3 covers 9 bases. The CDR3 covers 19 residues. Germline V gene lookup returns CDR1 GEAIGNYY and CDR2 EKD. J gave up 0 bases and V 1 base, and 14 bases lay outside the gene matches. CDR3 region: CACDTPWKVGDTYTDKLIF. DNA for the CDR3: TGTGCCTGTGACACGCCTTGGAAGGTAGGGGATACGTACACCGATAAACTCATCTTT.

V and J are TRDV1 and TRDJ1, with D perhaps TRDD3 (5 bases). The CDR3 is 18 amino acids. Trimming removed 7 bases at V and 3 bases at J, with 27 bases between. The germline V gene has CDR1 TSWWSYY and CDR2 QGS. Here the CDR3 reads CALAKVLTKVGYPDKLIF. The CDR3 DNA reads TGTGCTCTTGCTAAGGTCCTTACTAAAGTGGGGTACCCCGATAAACTCATCTTT.

Of note for this clone: A far larger clone is one base from this, pointing to a likely read error. This same CDR3 is encoded by further DNA sequences in the sample. The rearrangement uses TRDV1 and TRDJ1, with 8 bases that match TRDD2. Germline V gene lookup returns CDR1 TSWWSYY and CDR2 QGS. This CDR3 is 20 amino acids long. CDR3: CALGEGLPSPICRGTDKLIF. The CDR3 DNA reads TGTGCTCTTGGGGAAGGCCTTCCTAGCCCCATTTGCCGGGGCACCGATAAGCTCATCTTT.

As for this clone: A far larger clone is just one base off, so this is likely a read error. Other DNA variants within this sample encode the same CDR3. The chain couples TRDV1 to TRDJ1; possibly TRDD3 for D (5 bases). The CDR3 extends over 12 amino acids. The germline CDR1 and CDR2 sequences are TSWWSYY and QGS. Between the trimmed V and J ends, which lost 9 bases and 0 bases, there was a span of 8 bases. The CDR3 DNA reads TGTGCTCTCGGTGGGGACACCGATAAACTCATCTTT. Its protein product is CALGGDTDKLIF.

This clone occurred a few times. The protein TCRdb lists belongs to a much larger clone and differs from this DNA's translation at residue 10, which points to a read error; the protein shown is made from the DNA. The chain recombines TRAV38-2/DV8 with TRDJ1, with 9 nucleotides matching TRDD3. As TCRdb names no J gene, one was assigned here on the basis of a DNA match to germline. Per germline, CDR1 TSESDYY and CDR2 QEAYKQQN. With 3 bases clipped from V and 2 bases from J, the junction kept 20 bases outside the gene matches. The CDR3 runs to 20 residues. The CDR3 bases are TGTGCTTATAGGACTACTTCCTTTCGCTGTACTGGGGGACGAACCGATAAACTCATCTTT. This sequence encodes CAYRTTSFRCTGGRTDKLIF.

This clone was recorded at least ten times. The TCRdb protein, from a much larger clone, departs from this DNA's translation at residue 4, likely by read error; the protein shown derives from the DNA. The chain links TRDV2 to TRDJ1; 11 bases fit TRDD3. TCRdb carries no J gene annotation; the J gene was assigned here by matching the DNA with germline. The CDR3 loop spans 14 amino acids. Germline loops: CDR1 GEAIGNYY, CDR2 EKD. This CDR3 reads CACGTVGDTRRLIF. CDR3 bases: TGTGCCTGTGGCACCGTGGGGGATACGAGACGACTCATCTTT.

Notes on this clone: TCRdb's protein, taken from a much larger clone, differs from this DNA's translation at residue 4, likely owing to a read error; the protein displayed comes from the DNA. CDR3 nucleotide sequence: TGTGCTCTTAGGCTACCTCCGGCGGGATCGTTTACCGATAAACTCATCTTT. It is translated as CALRLPPAGSFTDKLIF. This sequence joins TRDV1 and TRDJ1; a possible D gene is TRDD3 (5 bases). TCRdb does not report a J gene; here it was assigned by matching the DNA to germline references. CDR1 is TSWWSYY, CDR2 QGS, per germline. V shed 8 bases and J shed 2 bases, with 24 bases lying between them. This CDR3 contains 17 residues.

With respect to this clone: TCRdb's protein for this DNA is that of a much larger clone and differs from the translation at residue 16, likely a read error; the protein shown is the DNA translation. This chain uses TRDV2 with TRDJ3; D tentatively fits TRDD2 or TRDD3 (5 bases each). TCRdb leaves out the J gene; it was filled in here by matching the DNA to germline. Germline values: CDR1 GEAIGNYY, CDR2 EKD. Trimming took 0 bases from V and 2 from J, leaving 31 bases between them. This CDR3 comprises 24 residues. CDR3 bases: TGTGCCTGTGACACCGCTTCCGTCTCCGGAGGGCCTGGGAGCAGCCCCTGGGACACCCGACAGATGTTTTTC. Protein product: CACDTASVSGGPGSSPWDTRQMFF.

In its sample, this clone was seen many times. The protein given by TCRdb reflects a much larger clone and differs at residue 13 from this DNA's translation, likely from a read error; the protein shown is the DNA's translation. This chain connects TRDV2 to TRDJ1; TRDD3 matches at 13 bases. This CDR3 has 21 amino acids. V shed 3 bases, J shed 2 bases, and the junction held 20 bases outside the gene matches. The germline V gene encodes CDR1 GEAIGNYY and CDR2 EKD. CDR3 sequence: CACDLTKVTGGYGEGTDKLIF. In DNA form, the CDR3 reads TGTGCCTGTGACCTAACGAAGGTTACTGGGGGATACGGGGAAGGAACCGATAAACTCATCTTT.

Worth noting for this clone: The likely explanation is a read error, given a far larger clone one base away. The identical CDR3 is also encoded by other nucleotide sequences in the sample. J is TRDJ1 and V is TRDV1, with a weak D call TRDD3 (6 bases). TCRdb carries no J gene annotation; the J gene was assigned here by matching the DNA with germline. Germline V gene sequence: CDR1 TSWWSYY, CDR2 QGS. Trimming stripped 2 bases from V and 0 bases from J, with 22 bases between. This CDR3 spans 19 amino acids. The CDR3 spells CALGERSRPTGMYTDKLIF. CDR3 coding DNA: TGTGCTCTTGGGGAAAGGAGTAGACCCACTGGGATGTACACCGATAAACTCATCTTT.

This clone was observed a handful of times. The likely explanation is a read error, given a far larger clone one base away. Other DNA sequences in the same sample also yield this CDR3. V is TRDV2 and J is TRDJ1; 9 bases agree with TRDD3. TCRdb lists no J gene, so it was determined here by aligning the DNA to germline. The J segment lost 0 bases and the V segment lost 2 bases, leaving 12 bases of the junction unmatched. This CDR3 contains 18 residues. Germline assignment: CDR1 GEAIGNYY and CDR2 EKD. CDR3 loop: CACDRVLGDPTYTDKLIF. For the CDR3, the DNA is TGTGCCTGTGACAGAGTACTGGGGGACCCCACCTACACCGATAAACTCATCTTT.

As concerns this clone: This sequence is one base from a far larger clone and is likely a read error. Additional DNA sequences in this sample encode the identical CDR3. V usage is TRDV1 and J usage is TRDJ1, with D perhaps given as TRDD2 or TRDD3 (6 bases each). The germline V and J ends were trimmed by 2 bases and 11 bases, with 48 bases remaining between them. Looked up from germline, CDR1 is TSWWSYY and CDR2 is QGS. The CDR3 has 24 residues. CDR3 DNA sequence: TGTGCTCTTGGGGAATTCGGCCTTCCCCTCCTTTTTAATACTGGGACCCCTAGGGCAAGGGAGCTCATCTTT. It translates to CALGEFGLPLLFNTGTPRARELIF.

In regard to this clone: This DNA translates differently at residue 3 from the TCRdb protein, which is that of a much larger clone; a read error is likely, and the protein shown is the DNA's own translation. The rearrangement links TRDV2 to TRDJ3; 13 bases fit TRDD3. TCRdb offers no J gene call, so here the DNA was matched to germline to obtain one. Germline values: CDR1 GEAIGNYY, CDR2 EKD. CDR3 size: 19 residues. The CDR3 coding sequence is TGTGCCCGTGACAGTACTGGGGGATACGGCTCCTGGGACACCCGACAGATGTTTTTC. Protein sequence: CARDSTGGYGSWDTRQMFF.

Details on this clone: A far bigger clonotype differs at one base, so this is likely a read error. This specimen includes other DNA sequences encoding the same CDR3. The chain is built from TRDV1 and TRDJ1; D may be TRDD3 (5 bases). TCRdb does not report a J gene; here it was assigned by matching the DNA to germline references. The CDR3 runs 20 residues. Germline loops: CDR1 TSWWSYY, CDR2 QGS. DNA for the CDR3: TGTGCCCTTGGGGAACTTAAAGCTCCTCCAACCTCAGATGGGGCCGATAAACTCATCTTT. Its protein product is CALGELKAPPTSDGADKLIF.

Worth noting for this clone: The protein recorded in TCRdb matches a much larger clone and deviates from this DNA's translation at residue 12, suggesting a read error; the protein here is obtained by translating the DNA. The V gene is TRDV2, the J gene TRDJ3; 7 positions match TRDD3. Matching the DNA to germline supplied the J gene, which TCRdb does not give. The germline V gene has CDR1 GEAIGNYY and CDR2 EKD. The CDR3 is 18 residues long. The CDR3 sequence: CACDDAGGPSWGTRQMFF. The CDR3 nucleotides read TGTGCCTGTGATGATGCTGGGGGCCCCTCCTGGGGCACCCGACAGATGTTTTTC.